This T cell receptor beta chain originates from a study of B cell selection in AIRE deficiency. Repertoires were generated with immunoSEQ multiplex PCR, while TCRdb's copy carries only in-frame clones and drops some. This table holds around 26,000 clones, about 90% found once. This CDR3 spans 14 amino acids. From germline, CDR1 is MNHNY and CDR2 SVGAGI (reference sequence). Regulatory T cells were sorted as CD4+CD25hiCD127low/negative. As to this clone: The junction does not match germline at one end; this may be a read error.

The J gene is TRBJ1-2, the V gene TRBV6-6; D remains unclear. Sequenced input: CD4+CD25+ Tregs sorted from PBMCs. The TCR comes from a human donor in good health. The CDR3 region is CASSHSPAGGGYTF. The CDR3 DNA follows: TGTGCCAGCAGTCACTCCCCAGCGGGAGGTGGCTACACCTTC.